This T cell receptor beta chain was sequenced in a study of cytomegalovirus exposure and HLA in healthy donors. General study findings and limits: Being productive about 90% or about 30% of the time was typical of most TCR beta V segments in an earlier analysis. Analyzed later, most CMV-associated TCR beta chains appeared HLA-restricted.

Germline V gene lookup returns CDR1 MDHEN and CDR2 SYDVKM. The J segment lost 6 bases and the V segment lost 4 bases, leaving 11 bases of the junction unmatched. CDR3 length equals 15 residues. In the PCR, 60 Vbeta and 13 Jbeta primers were used. Profiling relied on immunoSEQ multiplex PCR, and the TCRdb table lists in-frame clones only, not all of them. The sample yields more than 95,000 clones, roughly 72% seen once. Points on this clone: Antigen specificity is unknown.

The chain joins TRBV28 to TRBJ2-7, with 8 bases matching TRBD2. This clonotype was obtained from a young woman in good health and CMV-seropositive. Sequencing was performed on PBMCs. The CDR3 loop is CASSYPGGRWIEQYF. CDR3 in DNA: TGTGCCAGCAGTTATCCGGGGGGGAGGTGGATCGAGCAGTACTTC.